These 23 T cell receptor beta chains share one sample of origin, sequenced in a study of T cell repertoires in cytomegalovirus infection. TCRdb redid the calling of the reads with MiXCR, one entry per CDR3 protein. The sample lists hundreds of thousands of distinct CDR3 sequences, approximately 46% occurring once. Antigen specificity for these receptors is unknown. The sample consisted of cultured PBMCs, taken from culture after CMV antigen stimulation. The receptors were sampled from a human donor in good health (CMV status not recorded). Some clones in this sample may be carry-over from other donors' samples.

The CDR3 spells CASSPGRDRGLNQPQHF. For the CDR3, the DNA is TGTGCCAGCAGCCCGGGGAGGGACAGGGGGCTTAATCAGCCCCAGCATTTT. This chain uses TRBV7-2 with TRBJ1-5, with 12 bases that match TRBD1. Germline V gene sequence: CDR1 SGHTA, CDR2 FQGNSA. Trimming at V came to 5 bases and at J to 4 bases, leaving 9 bases not matched to a gene. The CDR3 contains 17 residues.

The chain joins TRBV19 to TRBJ2-3, with D tentatively TRBD2 (6 bases). The germline V gene encodes CDR1 LNHDA and CDR2 SQIVND (reference sequence). Trimming removed 6 bases at V and 2 bases at J, with 15 bases between. The CDR3 totals 15 residues. The CDR3 sequence: CASSLVAAVTDTQYF. In DNA form, the CDR3 reads TGTGCCAGTAGCCTAGTAGCGGCCGTCACAGATACGCAGTATTTT.

The chain recombines TRBV12-3 or TRBV12-4 with TRBJ2-7, with D tentatively TRBD1 or TRBD2 (6 bases each). Trimming left V 5 bases short and J 5 bases short, with 16 bases between. This CDR3 has 14 residues. The CDR3 DNA follows: TGTGCCAGCAGTAAAGTGGGGGGCCTCCACGAGCAGTACTTC. This encodes CASSKVGGLHEQYF.

The chain's CDR3 is CSADLAGVGDTQYF. The DNA for the CDR3 is TGCAGTGCTGACCTCGCGGGGGTTGGAGATACGCAGTATTTT. The genes are TRBV20-1 and TRBJ2-3, with 7 bases fitting TRBD2. V shed 5 bases and J 5 bases; nucleotides not matched to a gene: 10. This CDR3 has 14 amino acids. Germline V lookup: CDR1 DFQATT, CDR2 SNEGSKA (reference sequence).

The chain combines TRBV12-5 with TRBJ2-3; TRBD2 is a possible D gene (5 bases). The length of the CDR3 is 15 residues. The germline V gene encodes CDR1 LGHNT and CDR2 FRNRAP. Between the trimmed V and J ends, which lost 1 base and 6 bases, there was a span of 14 bases. The CDR3 DNA sequence: TGTGCTAGTGGTTTGGAGGGCTATTCGGGGGATACGCAGTATTTT. Amino acid sequence: CASGLEGYSGDTQYF.

This clonotype was seen repeatedly, ten times or more. This sequence joins TRBV7-6 and TRBJ2-3; 13 bases align to TRBD2. The trim removed 5 bases at V and 6 bases at J, leaving 8 bases unmatched. Germline values: CDR1 SGHVS, CDR2 FNYEAQ. CDR3 length equals 16 residues. CDR3 DNA: TGTGCCAGCAGCAAAACGGGACTAGCGGGGCCCGATACGCAGTATTTT. Encoded protein: CASSKTGLAGPDTQYF.

Remarks on this clonotype: A much larger clonotype is one base distant, so this may be a read error. The rearrangement joins TRBV7-2 to TRBJ1-5; TRBD1 is a possible D gene (5 bases). The CDR3 contains 13 residues. Germline V gives CDR1 SGHTA, CDR2 FQGNSA. The CDR3 is CASSYGRGQTQHF. The CDR3 bases are TGTGCCAGCAGCTATGGGAGGGGTCAGACCCAGCATTTT.

As DNA, the CDR3 is TGTGCCAGCAGTTTACATGACCTCTTACTTGTTTACAATGAGCAGTTCTTC. Protein: CASSLHDLLLVYNEQFF. The rearrangement uses TRBV6-1 and TRBJ2-1; D is ambiguous. CDR3 length equals 17 residues. V was shortened by 5 bases and J by 4 bases, with 21 bases between the two germline ends. Germline V CDR1 and CDR2: MNHNS, SASEGT.

The chain has TRBV27 and TRBJ2-2; D is unresolved. V was pared by 7 bases and J by 7 bases, with 7 bases between. In germline, CDR1 is MNHEY, CDR2 SMNVEV (reference sequence). This CDR3 is built from 11 residues. This chain's CDR3 is CASKKGGELFF. The CDR3 DNA is TGTGCCAGCAAAAAGGGCGGGGAGCTGTTTTTT.

Only a few counts were recorded for this clonotype. The chain recombines TRBV7-2 with TRBJ1-2, with 7 positions matching TRBD1. The CDR3 runs 15 residues. V gave up 0 bases and J gave up 6 bases; unmatched junction bases: 7. Germline CDR1 and CDR2: SGHTA and FQGNSA. For the CDR3, the DNA is TGTGCCAGCAGCTTAGCGGCAGGGGGGGCAAATGGCTACACCTTC. Translated: CASSLAAGGANGYTF.

Only a few counts were recorded for this clonotype. The rearrangement uses TRBV7-6 and TRBJ2-7; 11 nucleotides match TRBD2. V gave up 0 bases and J gave up 3 bases; unmatched junction bases: 1. There are 15 residues in the CDR3. The germline CDR1 and CDR2 sequences are SGHVS and FNYEAQ. The CDR3 DNA reads TGTGCCAGCAGCTTAGCGACTAGCGGGAACTACGAGCAGTACTTC. Translated: CASSLATSGNYEQYF.

The sample holds a few counts of this clonotype. This chain uses TRBV6-1 with TRBJ2-7; no clear D gene. The CDR3 runs to 12 residues. The germline V and J ends were trimmed by 8 bases and 5 bases, with 13 bases remaining between them. The germline V gene encodes CDR1 MNHNS and CDR2 SASEGT. CDR3 in DNA: TGTGCCAGCGGGTTGACAAGACACGAGCAGTACTTC. It is translated as CASGLTRHEQYF.

The V and J genes are TRBV27 and TRBJ2-3; TRBD2 matches at 8 bases. CDR1 and CDR2 from the germline V gene are MNHEY and SMNVEV (reference sequence). The CDR3 sequence is 16 residues long. Trimming cost V 4 bases and J 3 bases; bases outside gene matches: 9. In DNA form, the CDR3 reads TGTGCCAGCAGTTCTCCCGGGGAGCGGGGGACAGATACGCAGTATTTT. This sequence encodes CASSSPGERGTDTQYF.

CDR3 region: CATHPSGDVGVRELFF. The CDR3 nucleotides read TGTGCCACCCACCCGTCTGGGGACGTTGGTGTCAGGGAGCTGTTTTTT. This sequence joins TRBV7-2 and TRBJ2-2; D tentatively fits TRBD1 or TRBD2 (5 bases each). This CDR3 is 16 amino acids long. Trimming left V 10 bases short and J 9 bases short, with 27 bases between. Per germline, CDR1 SGHTA and CDR2 FQGNSA.

The chain is built from TRBV2 and TRBJ1-1; possibly TRBD1 for D (5 bases). Germline V CDR1 and CDR2: SNHLY, FYNNEI. The V gene lost 4 bases and the J gene lost 5 bases, with 14 bases spanning the gap. The length of the CDR3 is 14 residues. The CDR3, as DNA: TGTGCCAGCAGTGTTACACGAGGGGAAACTGAAGCTTTCTTT. It encodes CASSVTRGETEAFF.

The chain recombines TRBV7-6 with TRBJ2-7; 9 bases match TRBD1. V lost 7 bases and J lost 3; bases outside the gene matches: 4. The germline V gene encodes CDR1 SGHVS and CDR2 FNYEAQ. The CDR3 sequence is 13 residues long. The CDR3 DNA is TGTGCCAGCACCGGGGGACAGGGCTACGAGCAGTACTTC. Its translation: CASTGGQGYEQYF.

As regards this clonotype: A read error may produce the germline difference seen at one junction end. The chain links TRBV19 to TRBJ2-3; D unclear. CDR1 is LNHDA, CDR2 SQIVND, per germline (reference sequence). There are 13 residues in the CDR3. In DNA, the CDR3 is TGTGCCGGTAGTCCCACCCGCACAGATACGCAGTATTTT. Encoded protein: CAGSPTRTDTQYF. Using reference TRBV19 and TRBJ2-3 for the parts outside the CDR3, the full variable domain is DGGITQSPKYLFRKEGQNVTLSCEQNLNHDAMYWYRQDPGQGLRLIYYSQIVNDFQKGDIAEGYSVSREKKESFPLTVTSAQKNPTAFYLCAGSPTRTDTQYFGPGTRLTVL.

The chain has TRBV27 and TRBJ1-3; D gene ambiguous. Deletions cut 5 bases from V and 4 bases from J, with 9 bases between. The CDR3 sequence is 13 residues long. Germline V gene data show CDR1 as MNHEY and CDR2 as SMNVEV (reference sequence). In DNA form, the CDR3 reads TGTGCCAGCAGTCAATATCGGGGAAACACCATATATTTT. Translation: CASSQYRGNTIYF.

This chain joins TRBV7-6 and TRBJ2-1, with 7 bases matching TRBD1. Germline CDR1 is SGHVS and CDR2 is FNYEAQ. The CDR3 spans 15 residues. The junction had 9 bases not matched to a gene; V was cut back by 0 bases and J by 10 bases. In DNA, the CDR3 is TGTGCCAGCAGCTTAGCACGACAGGGTCTAGGAGAGCAGTTCTTC. Amino acids: CASSLARQGLGEQFF.

The V call is TRBV10-3, the J call TRBJ1-2; 8 bases map to TRBD1. The V gene end was trimmed by 3 bases and the J gene end by 8 bases; junction bases not matched to a gene: 11. Germline CDR1 is ENHRY and CDR2 is SYGVKD. The CDR3 is 15 residues long. CDR3: CAISEEWQGARGYTF. CDR3 nucleotides: TGTGCCATCAGTGAAGAGTGGCAGGGGGCTCGGGGCTACACCTTC.

The chain employs TRBV11-2 and TRBJ2-1; a weak D match, TRBD2 (6 bases). Per the germline V gene, CDR1 is SGHAT and CDR2 is FQNNGV. The V gene lost 7 bases and the J gene lost 5 bases, with 12 bases spanning the gap. This CDR3 is 13 amino acids long. Written as DNA, the CDR3 is TGTGCCAGCAACGTGCTAGCGAACAATGAGCAGTTCTTC. It codes for CASNVLANNEQFF.

This clonotype showed up just a few times. The chain couples TRBV2 to TRBJ2-1; weak D call: TRBD2 (7 bases). The CDR3 loop spans 12 amino acids. Trimming stripped 10 bases from V and 8 bases from J, with 15 bases between. Looked up from germline, CDR1 is SNHLY and CDR2 is FYNNEI. CDR3 residues: CAIWRGRDEQFF. CDR3 in DNA: TGTGCCATCTGGCGGGGGCGCGATGAGCAGTTCTTC.

The chain links TRBV7-2 to TRBJ1-5; possibly TRBD1 for D (6 bases). Per germline, CDR1 SGHTA and CDR2 FQGNSA. V gave up 0 bases and J gave up 1 base, with 10 bases separating them. The CDR3 sequence is 16 residues long. CDR3 residues: CASSLAPGTSNQPQHF. The CDR3 region has the DNA TGTGCCAGCAGCTTAGCCCCAGGGACAAGCAATCAGCCCCAGCATTTT.